One and the same sample provided the 23 T cell receptor beta chains below, sequenced in a study of blood T cells in healthy people across ages. The authors ran a second PCR of 7 to 11 cycles using a sample-barcoded 5' primer and a J-beta primer mix. TCRdb passed the 5' RACE reads through MiXCR, listing each CDR3 protein once. The sample holds roughly 1.7 million distinct CDR3 sequences, about 31% seen once. Material: blood. The receptors come from a woman aged 25 to 39 in good health.

A note on this clonotype: A junction end diverges from the germline sequence, so it may reflect a read error. This chain's CDR3 is CATSLESGTGNNEQYF. Written as DNA, the CDR3 is TGCGCCACCAGCTTGGAGTCCGGGACAGGGAACAACGAGCAGTACTTC. The chain couples TRBV5-1 to TRBJ2-5, with 9 bases fitting TRBD1. The J call may be wrong; the DNA end is better matched by TRBJ2-7. Germline V gives CDR1 SGHRS, CDR2 YFSETQ. This CDR3 comprises 16 residues.

The chain joins TRBV29-1 to TRBJ1-4, with 8 bases that match TRBD1. The germline V gene encodes CDR1 SQVTM and CDR2 ANQGSEA. This CDR3 comprises 12 residues. J lost 12 bases, V lost 5 bases, and 8 bases had no gene match. For the CDR3, the DNA is TGCAGCGTTTGGGCCACAGGGGGGGAACTGTTTTTT. It yields the protein CSVWATGGELFF.

The chain joins TRBV7-9 to TRBJ2-5, with D perhaps being TRBD1 or TRBD2 (5 bases each). This CDR3 comprises 15 residues. Germline-derived CDR1 and CDR2 are SEHNR and FQNEAQ (reference sequence). Trimming shortened V by 2 bases and J by 2 bases, and 12 bases separated the two germline ends. The CDR3 here is CASSLFGTQQETQYF. CDR3 coding DNA: TGTGCCAGCAGCTTATTCGGGACGCAACAAGAGACCCAGTACTTC.

This chain uses TRBV30 with TRBJ2-1; perhaps TRBD2 as D (7 bases). From germline, CDR1 is GTSNPN and CDR2 SVGIG (reference sequence). V lost 1 base to trimming and J lost 2 bases, with 12 bases between them. This CDR3 region has 15 residues. The CDR3 bases are TGTGCCTGGAGTGGGGAGCGGGACACCTACAATGAGCAGTTCTTC. This gives the protein CAWSGERDTYNEQFF.

The CDR3 DNA reads as TGTGCCCCCACGATGACAGCTCCTTTGAAGGCAGATACGCAGTATTTT. Protein product: CAPTMTAPLKADTQYF. The rearrangement joins TRBV6-4 to TRBJ2-3; tentatively, D is TRBD1 (5 bases). The CDR3 runs to 16 residues. V shed 11 bases and J shed 4 bases, with 25 bases lying between them. Germline CDR1 is MRHNA and CDR2 is SNTAGT.

The chain uses TRBV27 and TRBJ2-3, with a possible D match to TRBD2 (6 bases). The germline V gene has CDR1 MNHEY and CDR2 SMNVEV (reference sequence). Trimming cost V 5 bases and J 4 bases, with 13 bases left between them. The CDR3 spans 14 residues. This CDR3 is CASSTGTAPDTQYF. The CDR3 DNA sequence: TGTGCCAGCAGTACGGGGACTGCCCCAGATACGCAGTATTTT.

This clonotype was counted only a few times. The chain recombines TRBV11-2 with TRBJ2-1, with 10 bases identical to TRBD1. In germline, CDR1 is SGHAT, CDR2 FQNNGV. CDR3 size: 16 residues. The trim removed 6 bases at V and 3 bases at J, leaving 8 bases unmatched. The DNA for the CDR3 is TGTGCCAGCAGTGACGGACAGGGGGTAGGCTACAATGAGCAGTTCTTC. Translating it yields CASSDGQGVGYNEQFF.

The chain recombines TRBV6-2 or TRBV6-3 with TRBJ2-7, with D maybe TRBD2 (5 bases). Germline loops: CDR1 MNHEY, CDR2 SVGEGT. V was trimmed by 5 bases and J by 3 bases, leaving 11 bases between them. This CDR3 region has 13 residues. The CDR3 loop reads CASSTRGYYEQYF. CDR3 DNA sequence: TGTGCCAGCAGTACCCGCGGGTACTACGAGCAGTACTTC.

The chain combines TRBV30 with TRBJ1-1; D is uncertain. The CDR3 covers 13 residues. Per the germline V gene, CDR1 is GTSNPN and CDR2 is SVGIG (reference sequence). The germline V and J ends were trimmed by 2 bases and 1 base, with 8 bases remaining between them. The CDR3 sequence: CAWSWQKNTEAFF. Here the CDR3 DNA reads TGTGCCTGGAGTTGGCAAAAGAACACTGAAGCTTTCTTT.

This clonotype turned up a few times. This sequence joins TRBV27 and TRBJ1-5; weak D call: TRBD1 (5 bases). The CDR3 is 17 residues long. Per the germline V gene, CDR1 is MNHEY and CDR2 is SMNVEV (reference sequence). V gave up 5 bases and J gave up 7 bases, with 24 bases separating them. The CDR3 region is CASSTHRDEKEGQPQHF. In nucleotides, the CDR3 is TGTGCCAGCAGTACCCACCGGGACGAAAAAGAAGGACAGCCCCAGCATTTT.

This clonotype has only a few counts. The V gene is TRBV6-5, the J gene TRBJ2-5; D unclear. This CDR3 region has 16 residues. Trimming took 0 bases from V and 2 from J, leaving 13 bases between them. The germline V gene encodes CDR1 MNHEY and CDR2 SVGAGI. This chain's CDR3 is CASSYSRRTYQETQYF. The CDR3 coding sequence is TGTGCCAGCAGTTACTCAAGAAGAACCTATCAAGAGACCCAGTACTTC.

The rearrangement joins TRBV11-2 to TRBJ1-2; 9 bases map to TRBD1. The CDR3 runs 16 residues. Germline values: CDR1 SGHAT, CDR2 FQNNGV. V shed 5 bases, J shed 7 bases, and the junction held 14 bases outside the gene matches. The DNA for the CDR3 is TGTGCCAGCAGCCGACATAACAGGGGGCCGGGGGGTGGCTACACCTTC. Its translation: CASSRHNRGPGGGYTF.

The chain carries TRBV29-1 and TRBJ1-2; D not resolved. CDR1 SQVTM and CDR2 ANQGSEA come from the germline V gene. The CDR3 sequence is 12 residues long. V shed 2 bases and J shed 7 bases, with 11 bases lying between them. Here the CDR3 DNA reads TGCAGCGTTGAATTTTACGGGTCTGGCTACACCTTC. Translated: CSVEFYGSGYTF.

The chain combines TRBV6-5 with TRBJ2-7, with D possibly being TRBD2 (6 bases). There are 15 residues in the CDR3. Germline V gene data show CDR1 as MNHEY and CDR2 as SVGAGI. The V end was cut by 1 base, the J end by 3 bases, with 13 bases between. The CDR3 sequence: CASSYFAGPDYEQYF. In nucleotides, the CDR3 is TGTGCCAGCAGTTACTTCGCGGGGCCCGACTACGAGCAGTACTTC.

V is TRBV28 and J is TRBJ2-7; possibly TRBD1 or TRBD2 for D (7 bases each). V was cut by 5 bases and J by 8 bases, with 13 bases left in between. The CDR3 extends over 12 amino acids. CDR1 is MDHEN, CDR2 SYDVKM, per germline. CDR3 bases: TGTGCCAGCAGTCCCCAGGGGGGGAAGCAGTACTTC. Protein: CASSPQGGKQYF.

V is TRBV7-2 and J is TRBJ2-7; D is possibly TRBD1 (6 bases). The V end lost 1 base, the J end lost 6 bases, and 13 bases lay between the germline ends. CDR1 is SGHTA, CDR2 FQGNSA, per germline. CDR3 length: 14 residues. CDR3 nucleotides: TGTGCCAGCAGCTTAGAGGGGCTGGGGGCCGAGCAGTACTTC. Translation: CASSLEGLGAEQYF.

This chain uses TRBV2 with TRBJ2-7; a weak D match, TRBD2 (5 bases). Trimming stripped 5 bases from V and 2 bases from J, with 13 bases between. The germline gives CDR1 SNHLY, CDR2 FYNNEI. The CDR3 consists of 14 residues. The CDR3 DNA sequence: TGTGCCAGCAGTAAAGGAGGACCAGCCTACGAGCAGTACTTC. Translated: CASSKGGPAYEQYF.

This clonotype appeared a single time. J is TRBJ2-5 and V is TRBV6-1, with TRBD2 identical over 8 bases. This CDR3 has 15 residues. The V and J ends lost 0 bases and 5 bases, in that order; junction bases with no gene match: 5. CDR1 is MNHNS, CDR2 SASEGT, per germline. The CDR3 sequence: CASSEASGRTETQYF. As DNA, the CDR3 is TGTGCCAGCAGTGAAGCAAGCGGGAGAACGGAGACCCAGTACTTC.

This clonotype appeared a few times. The V and J genes are TRBV13 and TRBJ1-6, with D uncertain. This CDR3 contains 13 residues. Germline CDR1 reads PRHDT; CDR2 reads FYEKMQ (reference sequence). V was shortened by 4 bases and J by 7 bases, with 8 bases between the two germline ends. The CDR3 region has the DNA TGTGCCAGCAGCTGGGGATTGAATTCACCCCTCCACTTT. Its protein product is CASSWGLNSPLHF. The full variable domain, with the rest looked up from reference TRBV13 and TRBJ1-6, is AAGVIQSPRHLIKEKRETATLKCYPIPRHDTVYWYQQGPGQDPQFLISFYEKMQSDKGSIPDRFSAQQFSDYHSELNMSSLELGDSALYFCASSWGLNSPLHFGNGTRLTVT.

The chain carries TRBV10-3 and TRBJ1-2, with a tentative D call TRBD1 (6 bases). The CDR3 runs 16 residues. Germline CDR1 reads ENHRY; CDR2 reads SYGVKD. V was trimmed by 0 bases and J by 4 bases, leaving 15 bases between them. CDR3 nucleotides: TGTGCCATCAGTGAGTCGCAGGGGAAAGTTGCCTATGGCTACACCTTC. It translates to CAISESQGKVAYGYTF.

This clonotype was counted only a few times. The J gene is TRBJ2-2, the V gene TRBV28; no firm D call. Germline V gene lookup returns CDR1 MDHEN and CDR2 SYDVKM. There are 14 residues in the CDR3. The V gene lost 7 bases and the J gene lost 1 base, with 10 bases spanning the gap. The CDR3 protein is CASTPPGNTGELFF. CDR3 in DNA: TGTGCCAGCACCCCTCCCGGGAACACCGGGGAGCTGTTTTTT.

This clonotype occurred a few times. This sequence joins TRBV7-9 and TRBJ1-4, with TRBD1 identical over 10 bases. The CDR3 totals 16 residues. V lost 4 bases to trimming and J lost 7 bases; unmatched junction nucleotides: 9. Germline V CDR1 and CDR2: SEHNR, FQNEAQ (reference sequence). This CDR3 is CASSSGTGEFGEKLFF. The DNA of the CDR3 is TGTGCCAGCAGCTCCGGGACAGGGGAGTTTGGTGAAAAACTGTTTTTT.

This rearrangement joins TRBV7-2 to TRBJ2-5; D ambiguous. The CDR3 loop spans 15 amino acids. The germline CDR1 and CDR2 sequences are SGHTA and FQGNSA. The V end was cut by 3 bases, the J end by 5 bases, with 16 bases between. In nucleotides, the CDR3 is TGTGCCAGCAGCTTTCGATTGTCTGGCAGCGAGACCCAGTACTTC. It is translated as CASSFRLSGSETQYF. The full variable domain, rest sourced from reference TRBV7-2 and TRBJ2-5, is GAGVSQSPSNKVTEKGKDVELRCDPISGHTALYWYRQSLGQGLEFLIYFQGNSAPDKSGLPSDRFSAERTGGSVSTLTIQRTQQEDSAVYLCASSFRLSGSETQYFGPGTRLLVL.